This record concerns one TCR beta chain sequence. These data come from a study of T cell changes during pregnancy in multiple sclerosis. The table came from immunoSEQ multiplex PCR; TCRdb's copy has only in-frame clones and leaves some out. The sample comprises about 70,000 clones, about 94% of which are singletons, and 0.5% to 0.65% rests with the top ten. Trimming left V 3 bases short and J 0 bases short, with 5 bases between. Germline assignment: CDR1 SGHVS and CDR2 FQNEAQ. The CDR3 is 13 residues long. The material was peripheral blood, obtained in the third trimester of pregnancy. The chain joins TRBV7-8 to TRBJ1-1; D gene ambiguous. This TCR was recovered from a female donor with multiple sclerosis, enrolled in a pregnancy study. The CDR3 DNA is TGTGCCAGCAGCTTCCCCATGAACACTGAAGCTTTCTTT. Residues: CASSFPMNTEAFF.